What follows are 4 T cell receptor beta chains derived from one specimen sequenced in a study of OX40 agonist ivuxolimab in advanced cancers. Method: immunoSEQ multiplex PCR; TCRdb's copy keeps in-frame clones and lacks some. The table lists around 67,000 clones, 83% of them singletons. The material sequenced was CD4+ or CD8+ T cells sorted from blood, taken in a trial of the OX40 agonist ivuxolimab. These receptors were taken from an adult with an advanced solid tumor such as melanoma, head and neck, liver or kidney cancer.

The rearrangement joins TRBV19 to TRBJ1-5; no reliable D call. V dropped 5 bases and J dropped 5 bases, with 10 bases sitting between them. Germline loops: CDR1 LNHDA, CDR2 SQIVND (reference sequence). This CDR3 contains 13 residues. In nucleotides, the CDR3 is TGTGCCAGTAGTTATGGCAGAGATCAGCCCCAGCATTTT. The encoded protein is CASSYGRDQPQHF.

The chain joins TRBV27 to TRBJ1-2, with a possible D match to TRBD1 (5 bases). This CDR3 is 12 amino acids long. Per the germline V gene, CDR1 is MNHEY and CDR2 is SMNVEV (reference sequence). Trimming took off 3 bases at V and 7 bases at J, with 9 bases between the two ends. This CDR3 is CASSFIGTGYTF. CDR3 coding DNA: TGTGCCAGCAGTTTTATTGGGACTGGCTACACCTTC.

This chain connects TRBV7-2 to TRBJ2-3; TRBD1 aligns across 7 bases. CDR1 and CDR2 (germline): SGHTA, FQGNSA. This CDR3 has 15 residues. V gave up 10 bases and J gave up 5 bases; unmatched junction bases: 15. The CDR3 spells CATATLTGFLDTQYF. In DNA form, the CDR3 reads TGTGCCACTGCCACCCTGACAGGGTTCTTAGATACGCAGTATTTT.

This chain uses TRBV7-2 with TRBJ1-3; 9 nucleotides align to TRBD1. V lost 3 bases, J lost 0 bases, and 3 bases stayed unmatched. Germline CDR1 reads SGHTA; CDR2 reads FQGNSA. CDR3 length: 16 residues. The DNA for the CDR3 is TGTGCCAGCAGCTTTTTACAGGGGGCCTCTGGAAACACCATATATTTT. The encoded protein is CASSFLQGASGNTIYF.